This T cell receptor beta chain was found in a study of blood T cell repertoires in COVID-19. The V segment lost 7 bases and the J segment 10 bases; nucleotides outside the gene matches: 7. Per germline, CDR1 LNHDA and CDR2 SQIVND (reference sequence). The CDR3 sequence is 13 residues long. Sequencing used immunoSEQ multiplex PCR; TCRdb keeps in-frame clones, though not all of them. Among around 150,000 clones listed, about 88% were seen once. While infection was still active, Seattle patients were enrolled and then followed longitudinally. V usage is TRBV19 and J usage is TRBJ1-6, with 7 bases matching TRBD1. The receptor was isolated from a woman aged 60-75 years with COVID-19, enrolled during active disease. What was sequenced was peripheral blood. The CDR3 protein is CASMGTVESPLHF. The CDR3 DNA follows: TGTGCCAGTATGGGGACAGTGGAATCACCCCTCCACTTT.